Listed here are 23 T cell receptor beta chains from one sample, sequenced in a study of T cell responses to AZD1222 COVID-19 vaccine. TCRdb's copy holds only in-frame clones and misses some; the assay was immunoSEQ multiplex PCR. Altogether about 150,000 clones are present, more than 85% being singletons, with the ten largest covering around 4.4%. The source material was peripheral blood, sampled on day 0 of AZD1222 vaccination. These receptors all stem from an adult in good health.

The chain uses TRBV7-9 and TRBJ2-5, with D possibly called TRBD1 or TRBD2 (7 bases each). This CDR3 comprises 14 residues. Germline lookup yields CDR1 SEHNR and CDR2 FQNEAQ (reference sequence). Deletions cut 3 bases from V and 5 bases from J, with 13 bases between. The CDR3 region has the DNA TGTGCCAGCAGCTTTTCAGGGGGAGGGGAGACCCAGTACTTC. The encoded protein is CASSFSGGGETQYF.

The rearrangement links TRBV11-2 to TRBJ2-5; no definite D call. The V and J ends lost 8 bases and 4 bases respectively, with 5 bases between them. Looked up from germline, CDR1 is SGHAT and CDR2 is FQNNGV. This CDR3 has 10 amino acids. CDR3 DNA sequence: TGTGCCAGCGGAACAGAGACCCAGTACTTC. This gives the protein CASGTETQYF. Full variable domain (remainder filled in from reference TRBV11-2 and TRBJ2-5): EAGVAQSPRYKIIEKRQSVAFWCNPISGHATLYWYQQILGQGPKLLIQFQNNGVVDDSQLPKDRFSAERLKGVDSTLKIQPAKLEDSAVYLCASGTETQYFGPGTRLLVL.

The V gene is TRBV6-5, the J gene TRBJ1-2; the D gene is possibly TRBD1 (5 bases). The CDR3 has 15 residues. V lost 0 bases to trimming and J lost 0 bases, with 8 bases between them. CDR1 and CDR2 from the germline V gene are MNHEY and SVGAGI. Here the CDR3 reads CASSYSAGPNYGYTF. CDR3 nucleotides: TGTGCCAGCAGTTACTCGGCAGGGCCTAACTATGGCTACACCTTC.

In DNA form, the CDR3 reads TGTGCCAGCAGCCAGGGGACAGGGAATACGCAGTATTTT. This codes for CASSQGTGNTQYF. The chain joins TRBV11-3 to TRBJ2-3, with 9 bases identical to TRBD1. CDR1 and CDR2 (germline): SGHNT, YENEEA. The CDR3 runs 13 residues. J lost 7 bases, V lost 5 bases, and 4 bases had no gene match.

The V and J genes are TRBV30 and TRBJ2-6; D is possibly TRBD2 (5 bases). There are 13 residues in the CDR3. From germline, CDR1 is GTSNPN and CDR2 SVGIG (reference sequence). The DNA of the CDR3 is TGTGCTCTCGGAGGTGCCGGGGCCAACGTCCTGACTTTC. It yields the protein CALGGAGANVLTF.

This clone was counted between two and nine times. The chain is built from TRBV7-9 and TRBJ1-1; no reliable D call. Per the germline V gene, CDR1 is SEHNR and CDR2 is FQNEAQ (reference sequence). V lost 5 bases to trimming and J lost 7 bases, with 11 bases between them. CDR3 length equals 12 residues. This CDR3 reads CASSPKGIEAFF. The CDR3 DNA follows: TGTGCCAGCAGCCCAAAGGGAATTGAAGCTTTCTTT. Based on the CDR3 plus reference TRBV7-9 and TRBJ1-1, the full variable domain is DTGVSQNPRHKITKRGQNVTFRCDPISEHNRLYWYRQTLGQGPEFLTYFQNEAQLEKSRLLSDRFSAERPKGSFSTLEIQRTEQGDSAMYLCASSPKGIEAFFGQGTRLTVV.

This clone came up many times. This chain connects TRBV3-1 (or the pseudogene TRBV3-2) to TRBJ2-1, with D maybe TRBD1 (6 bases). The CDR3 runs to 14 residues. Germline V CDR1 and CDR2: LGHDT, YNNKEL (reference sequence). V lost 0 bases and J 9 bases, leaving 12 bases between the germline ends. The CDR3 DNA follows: TGTGCCAGCAGCCAAGATTACGAGGACAGTGAGCAGTTCTTC. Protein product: CASSQDYEDSEQFF.

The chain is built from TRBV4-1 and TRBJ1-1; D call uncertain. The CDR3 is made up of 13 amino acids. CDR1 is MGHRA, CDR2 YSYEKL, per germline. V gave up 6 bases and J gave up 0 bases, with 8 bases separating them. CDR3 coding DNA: TGCGCCAGCAGACCGGACCTGAACACTGAAGCTTTCTTT. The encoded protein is CASRPDLNTEAFF.

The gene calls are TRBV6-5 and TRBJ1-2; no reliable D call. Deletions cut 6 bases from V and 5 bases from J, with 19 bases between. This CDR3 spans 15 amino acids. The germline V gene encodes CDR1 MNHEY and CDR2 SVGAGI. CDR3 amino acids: CASSYPGQEIYGYTF. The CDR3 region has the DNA TGTGCCAGCAGCTACCCCGGGCAGGAGATTTATGGCTACACCTTC.

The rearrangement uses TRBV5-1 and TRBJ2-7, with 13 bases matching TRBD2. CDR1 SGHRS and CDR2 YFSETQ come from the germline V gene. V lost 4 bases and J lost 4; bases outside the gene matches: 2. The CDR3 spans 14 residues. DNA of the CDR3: TGCGCCAGCAGCCTGACTAGCGGGAGGTACGAGCAGTACTTC. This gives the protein CASSLTSGRYEQYF. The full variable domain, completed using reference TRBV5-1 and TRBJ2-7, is KAGVTQTPRYLIKTRGQQVTLSCSPISGHRSVSWYQQTPGQGLQFLFEYFSETQRNKGNFPGRFSGRQFSNSRSEMNVSTLELGDSALYLCASSLTSGRYEQYFGPGTRLTVT.

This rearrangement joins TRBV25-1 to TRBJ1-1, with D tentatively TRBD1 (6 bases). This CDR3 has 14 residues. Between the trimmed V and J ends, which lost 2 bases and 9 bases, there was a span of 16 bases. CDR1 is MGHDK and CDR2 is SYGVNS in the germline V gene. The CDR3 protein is CASSEPGALRKAFF. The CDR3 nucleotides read TGTGCCAGCAGTGAACCAGGGGCCCTCAGGAAAGCTTTCTTT.

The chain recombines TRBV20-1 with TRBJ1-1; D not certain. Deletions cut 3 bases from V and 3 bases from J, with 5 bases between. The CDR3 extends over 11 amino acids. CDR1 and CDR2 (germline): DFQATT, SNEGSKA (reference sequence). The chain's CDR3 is CSARRDTEAFF. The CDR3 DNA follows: TGCAGTGCTAGGAGGGACACTGAAGCTTTCTTT.

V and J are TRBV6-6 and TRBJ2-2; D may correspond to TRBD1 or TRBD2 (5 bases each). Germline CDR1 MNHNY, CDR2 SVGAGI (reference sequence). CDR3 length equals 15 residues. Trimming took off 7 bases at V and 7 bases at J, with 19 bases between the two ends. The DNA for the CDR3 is TGTGCCAGCACATCCCGGGGCTACCGGAGCGGGGAGCTGTTTTTT. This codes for CASTSRGYRSGELFF.

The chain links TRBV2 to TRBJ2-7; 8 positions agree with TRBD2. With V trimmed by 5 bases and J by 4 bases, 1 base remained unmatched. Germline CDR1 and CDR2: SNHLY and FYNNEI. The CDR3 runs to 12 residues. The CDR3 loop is CASSLAGYEQYF. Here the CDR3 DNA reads TGTGCCAGCAGTTTAGCGGGATACGAGCAGTACTTC. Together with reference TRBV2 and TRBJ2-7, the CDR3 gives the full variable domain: EPEVTQTPSHQVTQMGQEVILRCVPISNHLYFYWYRQILGQKVEFLVSFYNNEISEKSEIFDDQFSVERPDGSNFTLKIRSTKLEDSAMYFCASSLAGYEQYFGPGTRLTVT.

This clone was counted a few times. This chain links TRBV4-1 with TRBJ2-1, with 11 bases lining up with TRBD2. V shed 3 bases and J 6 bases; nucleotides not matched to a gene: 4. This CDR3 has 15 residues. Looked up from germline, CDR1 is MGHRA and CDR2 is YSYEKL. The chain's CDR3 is CASSHTSGSTNEQFF. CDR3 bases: TGCGCCAGCAGCCACACTAGCGGGAGTACCAATGAGCAGTTCTTC.

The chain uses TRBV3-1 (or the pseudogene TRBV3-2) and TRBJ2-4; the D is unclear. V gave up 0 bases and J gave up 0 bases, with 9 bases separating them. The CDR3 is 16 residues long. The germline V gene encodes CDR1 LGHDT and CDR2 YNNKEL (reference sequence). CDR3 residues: CASSQDPGLAKNIQYF. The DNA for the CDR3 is TGTGCCAGCAGCCAAGACCCGGGCCTAGCCAAAAACATTCAGTACTTC.

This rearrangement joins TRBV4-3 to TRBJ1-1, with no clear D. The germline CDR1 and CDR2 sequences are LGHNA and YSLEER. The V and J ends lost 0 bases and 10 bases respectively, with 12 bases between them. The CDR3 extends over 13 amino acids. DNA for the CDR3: TGCGCCAGCAGCCAAGAGGAGGGAAGAAGAGCTTTCTTT. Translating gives CASSQEEGRRAFF.

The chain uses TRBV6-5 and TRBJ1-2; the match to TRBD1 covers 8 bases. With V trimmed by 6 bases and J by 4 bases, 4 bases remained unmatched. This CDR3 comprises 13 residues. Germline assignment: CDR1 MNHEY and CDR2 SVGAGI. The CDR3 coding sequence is TGTGCCAGCAGGGCAGACAGGGGCTATGGCTACACCTTC. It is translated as CASRADRGYGYTF.

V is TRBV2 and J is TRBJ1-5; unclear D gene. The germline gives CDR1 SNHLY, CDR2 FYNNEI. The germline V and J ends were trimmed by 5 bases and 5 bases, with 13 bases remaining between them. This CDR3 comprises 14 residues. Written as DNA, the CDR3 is TGTGCCAGCAGTAGAGAACAGAGCGATCAGCCCCAGCATTTT. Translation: CASSREQSDQPQHF.

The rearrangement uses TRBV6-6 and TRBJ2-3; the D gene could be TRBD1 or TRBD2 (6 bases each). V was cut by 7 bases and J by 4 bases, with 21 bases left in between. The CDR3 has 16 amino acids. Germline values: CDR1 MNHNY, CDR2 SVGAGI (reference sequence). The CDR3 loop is CASILSSGEAADTQYF. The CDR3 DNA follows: TGTGCCAGCATATTATCTTCAGGGGAGGCGGCAGATACGCAGTATTTT.

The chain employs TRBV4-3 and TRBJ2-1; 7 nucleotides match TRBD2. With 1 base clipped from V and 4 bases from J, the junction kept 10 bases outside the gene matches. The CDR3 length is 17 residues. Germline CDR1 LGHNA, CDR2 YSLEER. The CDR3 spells CASSQAGMSGNYNEQFF. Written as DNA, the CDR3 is TGCGCCAGCAGCCAAGCGGGGATGAGCGGGAATTACAATGAGCAGTTCTTC.

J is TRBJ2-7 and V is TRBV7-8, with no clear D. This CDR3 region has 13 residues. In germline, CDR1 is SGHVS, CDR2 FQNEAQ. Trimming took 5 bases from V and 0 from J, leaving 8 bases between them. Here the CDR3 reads CASSPSGSYEQYF. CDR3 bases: TGTGCCAGCAGCCCCAGTGGCTCCTACGAGCAGTACTTC.

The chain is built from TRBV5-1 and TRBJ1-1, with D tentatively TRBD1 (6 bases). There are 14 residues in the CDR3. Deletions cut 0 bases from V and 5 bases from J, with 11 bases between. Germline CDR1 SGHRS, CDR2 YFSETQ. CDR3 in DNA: TGCGCCAGCAGCTTGGGGACAGTCAAAACTGAAGCTTTCTTT. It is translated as CASSLGTVKTEAFF.